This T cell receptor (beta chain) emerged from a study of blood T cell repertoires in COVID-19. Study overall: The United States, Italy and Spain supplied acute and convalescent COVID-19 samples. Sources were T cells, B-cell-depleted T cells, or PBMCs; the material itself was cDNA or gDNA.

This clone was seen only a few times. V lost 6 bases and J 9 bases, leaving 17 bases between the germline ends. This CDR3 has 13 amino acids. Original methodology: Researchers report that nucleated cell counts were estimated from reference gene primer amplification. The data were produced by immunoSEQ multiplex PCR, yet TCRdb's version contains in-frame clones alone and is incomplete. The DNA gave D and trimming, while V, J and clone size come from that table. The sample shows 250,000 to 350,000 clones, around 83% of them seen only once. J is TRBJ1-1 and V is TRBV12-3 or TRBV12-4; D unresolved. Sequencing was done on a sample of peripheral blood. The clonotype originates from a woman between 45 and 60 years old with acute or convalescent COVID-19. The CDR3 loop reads CASRIQPNGKAFF. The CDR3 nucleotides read TGTGCCAGCAGGATACAACCAAACGGGAAAGCTTTCTTT.